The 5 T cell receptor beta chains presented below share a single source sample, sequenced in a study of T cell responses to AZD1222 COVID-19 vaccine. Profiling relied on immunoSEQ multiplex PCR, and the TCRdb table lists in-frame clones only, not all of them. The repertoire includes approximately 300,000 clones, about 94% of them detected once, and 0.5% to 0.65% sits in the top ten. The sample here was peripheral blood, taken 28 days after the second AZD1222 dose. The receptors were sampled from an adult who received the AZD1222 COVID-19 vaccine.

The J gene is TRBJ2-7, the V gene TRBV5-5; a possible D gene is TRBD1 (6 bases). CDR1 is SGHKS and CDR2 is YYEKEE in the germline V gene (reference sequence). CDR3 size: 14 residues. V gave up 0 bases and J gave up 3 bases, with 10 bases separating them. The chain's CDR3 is CASSLGQGIYEQYF. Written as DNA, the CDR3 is TGTGCCAGCAGCTTGGGGCAGGGGATCTACGAGCAGTACTTC.

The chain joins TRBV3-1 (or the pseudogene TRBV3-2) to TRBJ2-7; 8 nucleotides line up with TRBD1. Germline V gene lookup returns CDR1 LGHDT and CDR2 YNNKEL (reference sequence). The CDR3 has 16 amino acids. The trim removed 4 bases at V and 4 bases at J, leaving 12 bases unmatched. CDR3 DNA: TGTGCCAGCAGCCCGCAACCCGGACAGGGTGGTTACGAGCAGTACTTC. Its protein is CASSPQPGQGGYEQYF.

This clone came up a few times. The CDR3 reads CASELRGLAETQYF. CDR3 sequence (DNA): TGTGCCAGTGAACTCAGGGGATTAGCGGAGACCCAGTACTTC. This rearrangement joins TRBV28 to TRBJ2-5, with a possible D match to TRBD1 (6 bases). Trimming cost V 9 bases and J 5 bases, with 19 bases left between them. Per germline, CDR1 MDHEN and CDR2 SYDVKM. This CDR3 spans 14 amino acids.

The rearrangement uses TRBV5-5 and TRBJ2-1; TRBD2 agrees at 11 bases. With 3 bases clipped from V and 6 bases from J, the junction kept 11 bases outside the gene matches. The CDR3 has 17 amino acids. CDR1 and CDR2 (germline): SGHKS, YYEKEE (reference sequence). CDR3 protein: CASSSLGGTSGTNEQFF. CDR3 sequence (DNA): TGTGCCAGCAGCTCCCTTGGGGGGACTAGCGGTACCAATGAGCAGTTCTTC.

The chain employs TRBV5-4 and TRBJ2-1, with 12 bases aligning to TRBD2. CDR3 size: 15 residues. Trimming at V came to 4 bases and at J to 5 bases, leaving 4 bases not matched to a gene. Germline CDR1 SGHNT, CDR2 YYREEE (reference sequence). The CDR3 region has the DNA TGTGCCAGCAGCATACGACTAGCGGGAGACAATGAGCAGTTCTTC. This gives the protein CASSIRLAGDNEQFF.